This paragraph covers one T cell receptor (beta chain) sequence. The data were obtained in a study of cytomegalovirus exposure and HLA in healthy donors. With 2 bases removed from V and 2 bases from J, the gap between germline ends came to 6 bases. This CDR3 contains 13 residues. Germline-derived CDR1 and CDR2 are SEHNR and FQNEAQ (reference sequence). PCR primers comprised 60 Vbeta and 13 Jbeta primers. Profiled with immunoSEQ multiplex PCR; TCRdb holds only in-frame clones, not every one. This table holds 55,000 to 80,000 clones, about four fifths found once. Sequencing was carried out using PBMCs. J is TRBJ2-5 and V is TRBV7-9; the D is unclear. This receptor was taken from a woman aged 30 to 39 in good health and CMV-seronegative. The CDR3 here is CASSLSQQETQYF. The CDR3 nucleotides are TGTGCCAGCAGCTTATCACAGCAAGAGACCCAGTACTTC.